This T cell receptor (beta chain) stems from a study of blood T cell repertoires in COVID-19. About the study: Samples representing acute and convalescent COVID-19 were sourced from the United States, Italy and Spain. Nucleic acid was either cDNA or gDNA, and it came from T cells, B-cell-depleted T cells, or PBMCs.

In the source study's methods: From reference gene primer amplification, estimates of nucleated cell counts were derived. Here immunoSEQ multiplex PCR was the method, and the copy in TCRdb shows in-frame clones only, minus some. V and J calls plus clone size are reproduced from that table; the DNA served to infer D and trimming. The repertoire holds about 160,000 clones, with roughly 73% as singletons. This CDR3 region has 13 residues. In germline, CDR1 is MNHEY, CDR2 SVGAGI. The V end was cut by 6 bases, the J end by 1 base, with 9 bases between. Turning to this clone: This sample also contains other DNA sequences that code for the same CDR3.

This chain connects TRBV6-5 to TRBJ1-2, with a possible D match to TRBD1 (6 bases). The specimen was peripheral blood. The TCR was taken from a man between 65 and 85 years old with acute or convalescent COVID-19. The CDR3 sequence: CASRPDSNYGYTF. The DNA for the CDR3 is TGTGCCAGCAGACCGGACAGTAACTATGGCTACACCTTC.